This T cell receptor (beta chain) was captured in a study of T cells in tuberculosis. Looking at the study overall: A South African cohort included IGRA-negative adolescents, latently infected IGRA-positive adolescents and adults with active tuberculosis.

V was clipped by 2 bases and J by 5 bases; unmatched bases: 7. Per germline, CDR1 MNHEY and CDR2 SVGAGI. The CDR3 length is 15 residues. A note on this clone: What it binds is unknown.

Assay used: immunoSEQ multiplex PCR; TCRdb lists only in-frame clones, some missing. Of 30,000 to 35,000 clones in the sample, approximately 90% were seen once. Time point in this sample: new active TB diagnosis, blood taken before or within 7 days of starting treatment. Findings of the study overall: Active tuberculosis TCR-alpha repertoires lay closer to GMM-specific TCRs than IGRA-negative controls, suggesting clonal expansion.

The sample was PBMCs, taken at tuberculosis diagnosis. The chain uses TRBV6-5 and TRBJ1-2; 8 bases match TRBD1. The receptor comes from an adult with tuberculosis. CDR3 DNA sequence: TGTGCCAGCAGTTACGAGGGCAGGGGGCTGTATGGCTACACCTTC. Its protein product is CASSYEGRGLYGYTF.